This record covers a single TCR beta chain. Patients in Seattle were enrolled during active infection, then followed longitudinally. In the original processing: Amplification from reference gene primers served as the basis for estimated nucleated cell counts. TCRdb's copy holds only in-frame clones and misses some; the assay was immunoSEQ multiplex PCR. That table gives V, J and clone size, and the DNA gave D and trimming. The sample lists around 300,000 clones; over 75% were seen once. This record belongs to a study of blood T cell repertoires in COVID-19. Study-wide context: Acute and convalescent COVID-19 specimens originated in the United States, Italy and Spain. From T cells, B-cell-depleted T cells, or PBMCs came the material, which was cDNA or gDNA.

This TCR was recovered from a woman in her twenties or thirties with COVID-19, enrolled during active disease. The source material was peripheral blood.

The chain's CDR3 is CASSIRAGAYEQYF. As DNA, the CDR3 is TGTGCCAGTAGTATTCGGGCGGGAGCCTACGAGCAGTACTTC. V is TRBV19 and J is TRBJ2-7; 7 bases are shared with TRBD2. V trimming: 3 bases; J trimming: 2 bases; junction bases outside the gene matches: 4. The germline CDR1 and CDR2 sequences are LNHDA and SQIVND (reference sequence). The CDR3 contains 14 residues.